The 20 T cell receptor beta chains given below trace back to one sample, sequenced in a study of blood T cells in healthy people across ages. Primers used in a second PCR of roughly 7 to 12 cycles were a sample-barcoded 5' primer and a J-beta primer mix. One entry per CDR3 protein, called by TCRdb with MiXCR from the 5' RACE reads. The table shows roughly 410,000 distinct CDR3 sequences, with about 52% occurring only once. The sequenced sample was blood. Every receptor here comes from a man between 60 and 75 years old in good health.

This chain links TRBV7-3 with TRBJ2-1, with 8 bases that match TRBD2. The germline CDR1 and CDR2 sequences are SGHTA and FQGTGA. The trim removed 4 bases at V and 5 bases at J, leaving 7 bases unmatched. This CDR3 spans 15 amino acids. The CDR3 region has the DNA TGTGCCAGCAGCTCCACGGGGGGGCTCGACAATGAGCAGTTCTTC. This gives the protein CASSSTGGLDNEQFF.

The V gene is TRBV29-1, the J gene TRBJ2-5, with 9 bases matching TRBD1. The germline CDR1 and CDR2 sequences are SQVTM and ANQGSEA. This CDR3 has 13 amino acids. Losses at the gene ends were 6 bases for V and 4 bases for J; bases not matched to a gene: 6. The CDR3 sequence: CSVDWGQGETQYF. In DNA, the CDR3 is TGCAGCGTCGATTGGGGACAGGGAGAGACCCAGTACTTC.

This clonotype was counted a few times. The chain links TRBV27 to TRBJ2-7; D remains ambiguous. V lost 5 bases and J 7 bases, leaving 9 bases between the germline ends. The length of the CDR3 is 11 residues. From germline, CDR1 is MNHEY and CDR2 SMNVEV (reference sequence). The DNA for the CDR3 is TGTGCCAGCAGTCCCCCAAGAGAGCAGTACTTC. It codes for CASSPPREQYF.

The V and J genes are TRBV20-1 and TRBJ1-2, with D unresolved. V was cut by 5 bases and J by 6 bases, with 7 bases left in between. Looked up from germline, CDR1 is DFQATT and CDR2 is SNEGSKA (reference sequence). The CDR3 runs to 10 residues. The CDR3 loop is CSAQLDGYTF. The CDR3 region has the DNA TGCAGTGCTCAGTTAGATGGCTACACCTTC.

V gene TRBV7-3 combines with J gene TRBJ2-3, with 8 bases identical to TRBD2. This CDR3 has 14 amino acids. Germline CDR1 reads SGHTA; CDR2 reads FQGTGA. Losses at the gene ends were 5 bases for V and 6 bases for J; bases not matched to a gene: 7. The CDR3 protein is CASSRGLAEDTQYF. CDR3 DNA sequence: TGTGCCAGCAGCCGAGGACTAGCCGAGGATACGCAGTATTTT.

The V call is TRBV20-1, the J call TRBJ2-1; TRBD1 agrees at 7 bases. V dropped 5 bases and J dropped 5; count of bases not matched to a gene: 3. Per germline, CDR1 DFQATT and CDR2 SNEGSKA (reference sequence). The CDR3 totals 12 residues. CDR3: CSASTGDNEQFF. The CDR3 DNA is TGCAGTGCTTCAACAGGGGACAATGAGCAGTTCTTC.

This clonotype was recorded many times. CDR3 amino acids: CASSPTGRGKEQYF. In DNA form, the CDR3 reads TGTGCCAGCAGCCCGACGGGCAGGGGAAAAGAGCAGTACTTC. V usage is TRBV13 and J usage is TRBJ2-5; maybe TRBD1 (6 bases). From germline, CDR1 is PRHDT and CDR2 FYEKMQ (reference sequence). This CDR3 region has 14 residues. Trimming removed 5 bases from V and 11 bases from J, with 21 bases in between.

This clonotype was seen repeatedly, ten times or more. The rearrangement joins TRBV14 to TRBJ2-7, with D possibly called TRBD1 or TRBD2 (5 bases each). The CDR3 has 19 residues. Trimming cost V 4 bases and J 1 base, with 26 bases left between them. Per germline, CDR1 SGHDN and CDR2 FVKESK. CDR3 nucleotide sequence: TGTGCCAGCAGCCCACGGACAAGTTGGGGTTTACGGGATTCCTACGAGCAGTACTTC. Residues: CASSPRTSWGLRDSYEQYF. The complete variable domain, with remaining parts taken from reference TRBV14 and TRBJ2-7, reads EAGVTQFPSHSVIEKGQTVTLRCDPISGHDNLYWYRRVMGKEIKFLLHFVKESKQDESGMPNNRFLAERTGGTYSTLKVQPAELEDSGVYFCASSPRTSWGLRDSYEQYFGPGTRLTVT.

This clonotype was detected ten times or more. V and J are TRBV28 and TRBJ2-7, with D unresolved. This CDR3 spans 17 amino acids. The germline gives CDR1 MDHEN, CDR2 SYDVKM. V lost 3 bases, J lost 3 bases, and 21 bases lay in between. The CDR3 is CASSFSLSRRSDYEQYF. CDR3 sequence (DNA): TGTGCCAGCAGTTTCTCCCTATCTCGTAGGTCCGACTACGAGCAGTACTTC. Variable domain in full (rest from reference TRBV28 and TRBJ2-7): DVKVTQSSRYLVKRTGEKVFLECVQDMDHENMFWYRQDPGLGLRLIYFSYDVKMKEKGDIPEGYSVSREKKERFSLILESASTNQTSMYLCASSFSLSRRSDYEQYFGPGTRLTVT.

The rearrangement uses TRBV5-1 and TRBJ2-3, with D perhaps TRBD1 (7 bases). Germline CDR1 is SGHRS and CDR2 is YFSETQ. CDR3 length: 14 residues. V was clipped by 7 bases and J by 4 bases, with 16 bases between them. The CDR3 sequence: CASSRGAGSDTQYF. CDR3 DNA: TGCGCCAGCTCCAGGGGGGCGGGTTCAGATACGCAGTATTTT.

This clonotype has a handful of counts. V is TRBV20-1 and J is TRBJ2-1; TRBD2 matches 8 bases. The germline gives CDR1 DFQATT, CDR2 SNEGSKA (reference sequence). The CDR3 length is 15 residues. Losses at the gene ends were 0 bases for V and 4 bases for J; bases not matched to a gene: 5. DNA for the CDR3: TGCAGTGCTAGAGATGCCGGGAGGGGGTACAATGAGCAGTTCTTC. This translates into CSARDAGRGYNEQFF.

This clonotype was seen only a few times. The chain employs TRBV9 and TRBJ2-5, with TRBD1 matching over 7 bases. V lost 4 bases, J lost 4 bases, and 4 bases stayed unmatched. The CDR3 consists of 13 residues. Germline CDR1 is SGDLS and CDR2 is YYNGEE. CDR3 region: CASSFGQAETQYF. The CDR3 DNA follows: TGTGCCAGCAGCTTTGGACAGGCAGAGACCCAGTACTTC.

This clonotype was counted ten times or more. The chain employs TRBV29-1 and TRBJ2-3, with 14 bases identical to TRBD2. This CDR3 comprises 14 residues. Germline loops: CDR1 SQVTM, CDR2 ANQGSEA. Unmatched junction bases numbered 2, after V lost 4 bases and J lost 5 bases. CDR3 in amino acids: CSVGTSGRQDTQYF. In DNA, the CDR3 is TGCAGCGTTGGGACTAGCGGGAGGCAAGATACGCAGTATTTT.

The chain is built from TRBV9 and TRBJ2-7; 13 nucleotides match TRBD2. The J call is doubtful: the DNA matches TRBJ2-5 better. CDR1 SGDLS and CDR2 YYNGEE come from the germline V gene. CDR3 length equals 18 residues. In nucleotides, the CDR3 is TGTGCCAGCAGCGTAGGACTAGCGGGGGGACCAAGCAAAAAGACCCAGTACTTC. Amino acid sequence: CASSVGLAGGPSKKTQYF.

This clonotype was picked up one time. The chain joins TRBV10-3 to TRBJ2-4; TRBD2 is a possible D gene (5 bases). TRBJ2-7 matches the DNA end more closely, so the J call is doubtful. The germline V gene has CDR1 ENHRY and CDR2 SYGVKD. The CDR3 has 14 amino acids. The CDR3 DNA reads as TGTGCCATCTCCCGGGGAGAGACAACCTACGAGCAGTACTTC. Translating it yields CAISRGETTYEQYF.

V usage is TRBV28 and J usage is TRBJ1-2; the D is unclear. Trimming removed 3 bases at V and 8 bases at J, with 13 bases between. Germline lookup yields CDR1 MDHEN and CDR2 SYDVKM. The CDR3 sequence is 13 residues long. Here the CDR3 DNA reads TGTGCCAGCAGTTTGATGGGCACGGGGGGCTACACCTTC. Translation gives CASSLMGTGGYTF.

This chain connects TRBV9 to TRBJ2-3; possible D gene TRBD2, 6 bases. Trimming took off 4 bases at V and 6 bases at J, with 15 bases between the two ends. This CDR3 region has 14 residues. Germline CDR1 is SGDLS and CDR2 is YYNGEE. The chain's CDR3 is CASSPGLHGDTQYF. CDR3 nucleotides: TGTGCCAGCAGCCCGGGACTCCACGGGGATACGCAGTATTTT.

This clonotype was recorded at least ten times. The chain employs TRBV28 and TRBJ1-2; D gene unclear. The germline V gene encodes CDR1 MDHEN and CDR2 SYDVKM. The CDR3 is 14 residues long. The ends were cut back, 4 bases at V and 6 bases at J, with 15 bases in the middle. The CDR3 coding sequence is TGTGCCAGCAGTTCCCCCCAACCTGGGGATGGCTACACCTTC. Amino acid sequence: CASSSPQPGDGYTF.

This clonotype has ten or more counts. V and J are TRBV7-2 and TRBJ2-5, with D perhaps TRBD1 (7 bases). Germline assignment: CDR1 SGHTA and CDR2 FQGNSA. The CDR3 loop spans 17 amino acids. Trimming stripped 1 base from V and 1 base from J, with 16 bases between. The CDR3 DNA reads TGTGCCAGCAGCTTAGGACAGGGACTCCGGCTCCAAGAGACCCAGTACTTC. Amino acids: CASSLGQGLRLQETQYF.

The genes are TRBV12-3 or TRBV12-4 and TRBJ1-2, with D possibly being TRBD1 (6 bases). The CDR3 extends over 12 amino acids. The V and J ends lost 8 bases and 2 bases respectively, with 9 bases between them. The chain's CDR3 is CASLGGNYGYTF. In DNA, the CDR3 is TGTGCCAGCCTAGGGGGGAACTATGGCTACACCTTC.